These 6 T cell receptor beta chains were sequenced from one sample in a study of blood T cell repertoires in COVID-19. Method: immunoSEQ multiplex PCR; TCRdb's copy keeps in-frame clones and lacks some. The data contain about 400,000 clones, more than 75% of them seen just once; the ten biggest clones take up roughly 10%. Sequenced input: PBMCs or T cells enriched from blood (not recorded which). These receptors came from a woman aged 50 to 60 who had recovered from COVID-19.

The chain is built from TRBV6-5 and TRBJ1-1, with a tentative D call TRBD1 (5 bases). Germline values: CDR1 MNHEY, CDR2 SVGAGI. V was pared by 4 bases and J by 2 bases, with 11 bases between. The CDR3 covers 14 residues. The CDR3 DNA sequence: TGTGCCAGCAGTTCCCAGACAGCCAACACTGAAGCTTTCTTT. Translating it yields CASSSQTANTEAFF.

The chain recombines TRBV19 with TRBJ2-7; 7 nucleotides line up with TRBD2. CDR1 is LNHDA and CDR2 is SQIVND in the germline V gene (reference sequence). Losses at the gene ends were 6 bases for V and 2 bases for J; bases not matched to a gene: 13. The CDR3 is 16 amino acids. The CDR3 nucleotides read TGTGCCAGTAGCACCAATTTTGGGGCGGGAGCCTACGAGCAGTACTTC. Residues: CASSTNFGAGAYEQYF.

The V call is TRBV13, the J call TRBJ1-2, with 7 bases identical to TRBD1. This CDR3 has 13 residues. With 3 bases clipped from V and 8 bases from J, the junction kept 6 bases outside the gene matches. From germline, CDR1 is PRHDT and CDR2 FYEKMQ (reference sequence). Here the CDR3 DNA reads TGTGCCAGCAGCTTGGGGACAGTAGAGGGCTACACCTTC. Residues: CASSLGTVEGYTF. The full variable domain, completed using reference TRBV13 and TRBJ1-2, is AAGVIQSPRHLIKEKRETATLKCYPIPRHDTVYWYQQGPGQDPQFLISFYEKMQSDKGSIPDRFSAQQFSDYHSELNMSSLELGDSALYFCASSLGTVEGYTFGSGTRLTVV.

The table lists this clone with a count of one. The rearrangement joins TRBV28 to TRBJ1-2; 7 bases line up with TRBD1. The length of the CDR3 is 13 residues. Germline CDR1 is MDHEN and CDR2 is SYDVKM. The trim removed 6 bases at V and 8 bases at J, leaving 9 bases unmatched. CDR3 loop: CASSVADRDGYTF. CDR3 DNA: TGTGCCAGCAGCGTGGCCGACAGGGACGGCTACACCTTC.

This chain uses TRBV5-5 with TRBJ2-5; perhaps D is TRBD1 or TRBD2 (6 bases each). The CDR3 loop spans 14 amino acids. Germline CDR1 is SGHKS and CDR2 is YYEKEE (reference sequence). Trimming shortened V by 4 bases and J by 3 bases, and 13 bases separated the two germline ends. CDR3 sequence (DNA): TGTGCCAGCAGCCTGGGGGCGGGGAAAGAGACCCAGTACTTC. Amino acids: CASSLGAGKETQYF.

This clone has just a few counts. The genes are TRBV27 and TRBJ2-2, with TRBD2 identical over 10 bases. This CDR3 comprises 16 residues. V lost 3 bases to trimming and J lost 3 bases; unmatched junction nucleotides: 4. CDR1 is MNHEY, CDR2 SMNVEV, per germline (reference sequence). Here the CDR3 DNA reads TGTGCCAGCAGTTTCTTAGCGGGGGGTGACACCGGGGAGCTGTTTTTT. Translating gives CASSFLAGGDTGELFF.